This TCR beta chain comes out of a study of vaccination and CD4 T cells after COVID-19. Study-wide results and caveats: Median SARS-CoV-2-reactive clonotypes rose from about 22 to 38, not significantly.

Treatment: approximately 10-day PBMC culture with coronavirus spike peptide pools or control peptides (ViraFEST assay). This clonotype was seen more than once but under ten times. Its antigen is currently unknown. At the Johns Hopkins FTIC core, DNA taken from cultured CD4+ T cells was sequenced by way of the Oncomine TCR Beta short-read assay. TCRdb itself ran the PCR reads through MiXCR, one entry per CDR3 protein. The sample yields fewer than 15,000 distinct CDR3 sequences, 44% seen once. This sequence originates from a human donor who had recovered from COVID-19. The sequencing sample was made of CD4+ T cells from blood, cultured in vitro.

Here the CDR3 DNA reads TGCAGCGTTGAAGAAACCCCCGGGACAGGCTATGGCTACACCTTC. It encodes CSVEETPGTGYGYTF. The chain links TRBV29-1 to TRBJ1-2, with 8 bases fitting TRBD1. J gave up 4 bases and V 0 bases, and 7 bases lay outside the gene matches. This CDR3 is 15 amino acids long. Germline values: CDR1 SQVTM, CDR2 ANQGSEA.